The 9 T cell receptor beta chains reported below all come from one sample, sequenced in a study of blood T cell repertoires in COVID-19. The method was immunoSEQ multiplex PCR; TCRdb's version includes in-frame clones alone and lacks a portion of them. This sample has 200,000 to 300,000 clones; 70% to 90% occur once, and the top ten carry about 2.1%. The sample taken for sequencing was peripheral blood. The source of these receptors is a woman aged 45-65 years with acute or convalescent COVID-19.

In DNA form, the CDR3 reads TGCGCCAGCAGTGGTTCGACTAGCGGGAGGTCCTACGAGCAGTACTTC. This gives the protein CASSGSTSGRSYEQYF. The gene calls are TRBV10-2 and TRBJ2-7; 13 bases match TRBD2. Germline V lookup: CDR1 WSHSY, CDR2 SAAADI. The CDR3 sequence is 16 residues long. V was pared by 4 bases and J by 1 base, with 4 bases of the junction left unmatched.

The gene calls are TRBV18 and TRBJ1-5, with D perhaps matching TRBD1 (5 bases). Germline V lookup: CDR1 KGHSH, CDR2 LQKENI. The CDR3 covers 16 residues. The germline V and J ends were trimmed by 3 bases and 1 base, with 13 bases remaining between them. The CDR3 spells CASSPSTGGSNQPQHF. The CDR3 DNA reads as TGTGCCAGCTCACCGTCGACGGGGGGGAGCAATCAGCCCCAGCATTTT.

This chain connects TRBV27 to TRBJ2-4, with D perhaps matching TRBD2 (6 bases). Germline V CDR1 and CDR2: MNHEY, SMNVEV (reference sequence). Deletions cut 3 bases from V and 0 bases from J, with 12 bases between. This CDR3 comprises 16 residues. The CDR3 coding sequence is TGTGCCAGCAGTTTTCGGGGGATACTAGCCAAAAACATTCAGTACTTC. Residues: CASSFRGILAKNIQYF.

The V gene is TRBV7-6, the J gene TRBJ2-7; D is uncertain. Trimming stripped 5 bases from V and 3 bases from J, with 14 bases between. The CDR3 extends over 14 amino acids. Looked up from germline, CDR1 is SGHVS and CDR2 is FNYEAQ. In DNA, the CDR3 is TGTGCCAGCAGCCCAAGACTGGAGAACTACGAGCAGTACTTC. This translates into CASSPRLENYEQYF.

The V and J genes are TRBV28 and TRBJ1-2; D remains unclear. Trimming removed 2 bases from V and 2 bases from J, with 15 bases in between. Germline V gene lookup returns CDR1 MDHEN and CDR2 SYDVKM. The CDR3 extends over 16 amino acids. This chain's CDR3 is CASSLSGPGRNYGYTF. The CDR3 nucleotides are TGTGCCAGCAGTTTAAGTGGGCCTGGAAGAAACTATGGCTACACCTTC.

The chain is built from TRBV11-3 and TRBJ2-2, with 8 positions matching TRBD1. V lost 3 bases and J lost 6; bases outside the gene matches: 0. Looked up from germline, CDR1 is SGHNT and CDR2 is YENEEA. The CDR3 is 13 residues long. This chain's CDR3 is CASSLTGAGELFF. For the CDR3, the DNA is TGTGCCAGCAGCTTGACAGGGGCCGGGGAGCTGTTTTTT.

The chain employs TRBV27 and TRBJ1-2; possibly TRBD1 for D (5 bases). This CDR3 region has 18 residues. CDR1 and CDR2 from the germline V gene are MNHEY and SMNVEV (reference sequence). V was trimmed by 0 bases and J by 3 bases, leaving 20 bases between them. CDR3 DNA sequence: TGTGCCAGCAGTTTATCGCCTGGGCCAGCCGGGGGGGACTATGGCTACACCTTC. The encoded protein is CASSLSPGPAGGDYGYTF.

This chain uses TRBV5-5 with TRBJ2-2; 10 positions agree with TRBD2. CDR1 and CDR2 (germline): SGHKS, YYEKEE (reference sequence). This CDR3 comprises 16 residues. J was trimmed by 8 bases and V by 0 bases; bases with no gene match: 7. The CDR3 protein is CASSLGLAGVNGELFF. The CDR3 coding sequence is TGTGCCAGCAGCTTGGGGCTAGCGGGAGTCAATGGGGAGCTGTTTTTT.

The V gene is TRBV11-2, the J gene TRBJ2-7, with D hard to call. This CDR3 comprises 13 residues. The V gene's germline CDR1 is SGHAT and CDR2 FQNNGV. Trimming left V 3 bases short and J 6 bases short, with 12 bases between. The CDR3, as DNA: TGTGCCAGCAGCTTCCCAACCTCGCGCGAGCAGTACTTC. It specifies CASSFPTSREQYF.